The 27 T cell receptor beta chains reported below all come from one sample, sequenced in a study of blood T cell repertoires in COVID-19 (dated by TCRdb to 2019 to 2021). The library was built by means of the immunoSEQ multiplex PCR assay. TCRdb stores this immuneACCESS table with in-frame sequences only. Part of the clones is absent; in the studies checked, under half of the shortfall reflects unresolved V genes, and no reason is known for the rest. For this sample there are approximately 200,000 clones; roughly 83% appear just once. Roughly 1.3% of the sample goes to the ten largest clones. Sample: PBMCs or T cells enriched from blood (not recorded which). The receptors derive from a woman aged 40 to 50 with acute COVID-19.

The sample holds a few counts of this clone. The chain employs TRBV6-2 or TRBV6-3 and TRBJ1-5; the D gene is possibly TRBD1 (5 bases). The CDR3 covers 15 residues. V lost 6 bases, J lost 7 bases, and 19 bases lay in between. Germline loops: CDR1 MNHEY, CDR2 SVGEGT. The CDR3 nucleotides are TGTGCCAGCAGCCCCGTCGACGGGGGTGGCCAGCCCCAGCATTTT. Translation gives CASSPVDGGGQPQHF.

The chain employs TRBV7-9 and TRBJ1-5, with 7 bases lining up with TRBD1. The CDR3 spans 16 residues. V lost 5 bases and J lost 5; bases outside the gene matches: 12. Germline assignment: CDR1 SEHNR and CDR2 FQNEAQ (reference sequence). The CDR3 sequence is CASSQRTGPIDQPQHF. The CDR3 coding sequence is TGTGCCAGCAGCCAGAGGACAGGCCCCATAGATCAGCCCCAGCATTTT.

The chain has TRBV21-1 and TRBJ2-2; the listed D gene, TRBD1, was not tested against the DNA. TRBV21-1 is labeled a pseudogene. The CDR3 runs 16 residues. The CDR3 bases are TGTGCCAGCATCCACTCGGGACAGGGGGCGACCGGGGAGCTGTTTTTT. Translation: CASIHSGQGATGELFF.

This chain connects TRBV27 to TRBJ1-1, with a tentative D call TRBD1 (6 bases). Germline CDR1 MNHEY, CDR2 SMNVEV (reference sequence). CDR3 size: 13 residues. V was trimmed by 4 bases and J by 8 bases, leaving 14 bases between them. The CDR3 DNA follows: TGTGCCAGCAGTTCACAGGGCTCCCCGGAAGCTTTCTTT. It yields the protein CASSSQGSPEAFF.

The CDR3 nucleotides are TGTGCCAGCAGTTTATCCCTCACAGATACGCAGTATTTT. The encoded protein is CASSLSLTDTQYF. The genes are TRBV27 and TRBJ2-3; D uncertain. Germline lookup yields CDR1 MNHEY and CDR2 SMNVEV (reference sequence). The V gene lost 0 bases and the J gene lost 2 bases, with 3 bases spanning the gap. The CDR3 covers 13 residues.

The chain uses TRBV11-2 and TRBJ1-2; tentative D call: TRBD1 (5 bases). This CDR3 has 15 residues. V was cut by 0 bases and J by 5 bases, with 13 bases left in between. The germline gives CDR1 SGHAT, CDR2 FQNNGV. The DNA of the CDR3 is TGTGCCAGCAGCTTAGAATCAGGACACACTTATGGCTACACCTTC. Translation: CASSLESGHTYGYTF.

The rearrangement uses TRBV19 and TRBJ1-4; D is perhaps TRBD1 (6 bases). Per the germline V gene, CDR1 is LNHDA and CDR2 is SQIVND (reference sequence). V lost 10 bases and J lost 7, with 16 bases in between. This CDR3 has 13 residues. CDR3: CAKKDRRAEKLFF. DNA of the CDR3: TGTGCCAAGAAAGACAGGCGGGCTGAAAAACTGTTTTTT.

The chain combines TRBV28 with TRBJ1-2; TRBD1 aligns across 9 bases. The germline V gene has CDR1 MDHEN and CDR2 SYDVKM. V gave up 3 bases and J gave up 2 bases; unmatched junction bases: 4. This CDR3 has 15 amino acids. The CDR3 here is CASSLTGTGNYGYTF. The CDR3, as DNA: TGTGCCAGCAGTTTGACCGGGACAGGGAACTATGGCTACACCTTC.

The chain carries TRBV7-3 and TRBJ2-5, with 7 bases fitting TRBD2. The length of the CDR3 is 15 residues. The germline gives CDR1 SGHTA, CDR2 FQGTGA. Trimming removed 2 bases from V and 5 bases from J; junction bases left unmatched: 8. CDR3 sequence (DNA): TGTGCCAGCAGCTTAGCCCCGACTAGCACGGAGACCCAGTACTTC. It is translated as CASSLAPTSTETQYF. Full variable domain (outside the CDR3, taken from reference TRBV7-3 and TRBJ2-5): GAGVSQTPSNKVTEKGKYVELRCDPISGHTALYWYRQSLGQGPEFLIYFQGTGAADDSGLPNDRFFAVRPEGSVSTLKIQRTERGDSAVYLCASSLAPTSTETQYFGPGTRLLVL.

DNA of the CDR3: TGTGCCAGCAGCCCGTTTAGCGGGAGCTCCTACGAGCAGTACTTC. Translated, it gives CASSPFSGSSYEQYF. The chain is built from TRBV3-1 (or the pseudogene TRBV3-2) and TRBJ2-7, with 9 bases identical to TRBD2. This CDR3 has 15 amino acids. V lost 4 bases, J lost 0 bases, and 4 bases stayed unmatched. The germline V gene encodes CDR1 LGHDT and CDR2 YNNKEL (reference sequence).

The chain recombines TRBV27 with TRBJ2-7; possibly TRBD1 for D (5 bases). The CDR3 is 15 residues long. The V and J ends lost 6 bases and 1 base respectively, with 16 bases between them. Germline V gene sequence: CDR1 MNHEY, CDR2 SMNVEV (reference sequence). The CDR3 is CASSPTRQSSYEQYF. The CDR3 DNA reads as TGTGCCAGCAGCCCAACCAGACAGAGTTCCTACGAGCAGTACTTC.

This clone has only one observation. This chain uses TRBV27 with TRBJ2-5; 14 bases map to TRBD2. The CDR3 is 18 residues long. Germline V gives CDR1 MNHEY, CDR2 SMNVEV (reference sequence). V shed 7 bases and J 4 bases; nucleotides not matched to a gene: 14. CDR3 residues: CASIKSGTSGSIGETQYF. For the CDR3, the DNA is TGTGCCAGCATTAAATCCGGGACTAGCGGGAGTATAGGAGAGACCCAGTACTTC.

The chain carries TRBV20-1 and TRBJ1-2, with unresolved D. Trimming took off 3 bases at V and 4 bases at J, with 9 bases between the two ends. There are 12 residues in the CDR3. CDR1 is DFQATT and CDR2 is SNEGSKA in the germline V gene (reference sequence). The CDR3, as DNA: TGCAGTGCTAGTTCCACAGCCTATGGCTACACCTTC. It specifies CSASSTAYGYTF.

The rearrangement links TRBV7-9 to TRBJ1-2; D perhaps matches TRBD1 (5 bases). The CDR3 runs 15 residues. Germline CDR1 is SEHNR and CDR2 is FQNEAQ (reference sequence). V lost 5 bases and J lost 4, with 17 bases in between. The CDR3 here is CASSAQDAPRYGYTF. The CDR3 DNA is TGTGCCAGCAGCGCACAGGACGCCCCCCGCTATGGCTACACCTTC.

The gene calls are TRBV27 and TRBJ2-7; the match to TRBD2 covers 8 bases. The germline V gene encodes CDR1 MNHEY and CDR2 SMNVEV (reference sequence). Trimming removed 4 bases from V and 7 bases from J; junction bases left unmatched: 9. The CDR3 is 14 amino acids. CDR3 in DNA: TGTGCCAGCAGTTCCGGGACTAGTGCTGGGGAGCAGTACTTC. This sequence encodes CASSSGTSAGEQYF.

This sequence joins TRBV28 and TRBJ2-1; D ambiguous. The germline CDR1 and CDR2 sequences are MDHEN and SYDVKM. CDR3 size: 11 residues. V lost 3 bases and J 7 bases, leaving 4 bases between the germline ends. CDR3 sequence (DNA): TGTGCCAGCAGTTTCCGGAATGAGCAGTTCTTC. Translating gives CASSFRNEQFF.

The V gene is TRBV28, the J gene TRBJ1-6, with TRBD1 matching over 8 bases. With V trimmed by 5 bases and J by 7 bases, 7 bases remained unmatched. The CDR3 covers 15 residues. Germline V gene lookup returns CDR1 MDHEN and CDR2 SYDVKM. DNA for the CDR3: TGTGCCAGCAGTAAGACAGGGGCCAGGAATTCACCCCTCCACTTT. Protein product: CASSKTGARNSPLHF.

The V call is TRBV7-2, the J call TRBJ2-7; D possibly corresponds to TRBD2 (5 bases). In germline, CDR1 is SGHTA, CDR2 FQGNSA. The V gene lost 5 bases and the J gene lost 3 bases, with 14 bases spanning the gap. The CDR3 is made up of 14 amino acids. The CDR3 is CASSLGSPSYEQYF. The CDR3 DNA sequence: TGTGCCAGCAGCCTGGGGAGTCCAAGCTACGAGCAGTACTTC. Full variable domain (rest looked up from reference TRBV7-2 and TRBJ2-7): GAGVSQSPSNKVTEKGKDVELRCDPISGHTALYWYRQSLGQGLEFLIYFQGNSAPDKSGLPSDRFSAERTGGSVSTLTIQRTQQEDSAVYLCASSLGSPSYEQYFGPGTRLTVT.

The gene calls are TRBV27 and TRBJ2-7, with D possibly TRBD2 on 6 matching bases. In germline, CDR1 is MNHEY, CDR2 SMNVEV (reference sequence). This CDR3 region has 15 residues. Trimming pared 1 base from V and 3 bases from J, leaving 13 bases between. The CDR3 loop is CASSLLERGLYEQYF. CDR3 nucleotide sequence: TGTGCCAGCAGTTTATTGGAAAGGGGACTCTACGAGCAGTACTTC.

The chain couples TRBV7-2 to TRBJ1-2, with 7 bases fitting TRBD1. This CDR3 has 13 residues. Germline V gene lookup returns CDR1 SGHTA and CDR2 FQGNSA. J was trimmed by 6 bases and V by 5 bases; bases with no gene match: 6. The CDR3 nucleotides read TGTGCCAGCAGCACAGGGGTTGGAGATGGCTACACCTTC. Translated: CASSTGVGDGYTF.

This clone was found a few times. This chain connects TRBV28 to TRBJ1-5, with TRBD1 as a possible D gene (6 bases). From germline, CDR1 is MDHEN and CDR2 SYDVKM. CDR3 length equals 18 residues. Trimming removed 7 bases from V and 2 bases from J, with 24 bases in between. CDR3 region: CASKPSGARGLRNQPQHF. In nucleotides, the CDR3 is TGTGCCAGCAAACCCAGTGGGGCCAGGGGCCTCCGCAATCAGCCCCAGCATTTT.

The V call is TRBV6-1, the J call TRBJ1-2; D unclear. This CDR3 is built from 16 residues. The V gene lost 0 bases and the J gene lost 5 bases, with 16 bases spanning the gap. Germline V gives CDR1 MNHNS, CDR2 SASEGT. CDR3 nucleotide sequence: TGTGCCAGCAGTGAAGCGTGGTCAGCGCGGGAGTATGGCTACACCTTC. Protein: CASSEAWSAREYGYTF.

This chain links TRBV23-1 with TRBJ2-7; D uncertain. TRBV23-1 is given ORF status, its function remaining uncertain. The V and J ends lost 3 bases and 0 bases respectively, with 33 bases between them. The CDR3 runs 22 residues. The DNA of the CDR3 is TGCGCCAGCAGTCACGGCAATGGTTTAAGGAGTGTGTGGCGAAGGAGCTCCTACGAGCAGTACTTC. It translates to CASSHGNGLRSVWRRSSYEQYF.

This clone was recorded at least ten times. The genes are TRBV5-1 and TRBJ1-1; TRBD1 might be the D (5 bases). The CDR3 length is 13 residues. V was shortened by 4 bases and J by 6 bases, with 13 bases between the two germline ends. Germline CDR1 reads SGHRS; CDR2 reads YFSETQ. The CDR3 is CASSRGDLPEAFF. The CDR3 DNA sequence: TGCGCCAGCAGCCGGGGGGACCTTCCTGAAGCTTTCTTT.

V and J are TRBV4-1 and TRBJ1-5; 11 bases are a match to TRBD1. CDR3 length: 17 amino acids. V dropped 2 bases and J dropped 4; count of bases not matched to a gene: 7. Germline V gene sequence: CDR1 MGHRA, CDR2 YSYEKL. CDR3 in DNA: TGCGCCAGCAGCCAACTGGACAGGGGGCTGAGGAATCAGCCCCAGCATTTT. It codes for CASSQLDRGLRNQPQHF.

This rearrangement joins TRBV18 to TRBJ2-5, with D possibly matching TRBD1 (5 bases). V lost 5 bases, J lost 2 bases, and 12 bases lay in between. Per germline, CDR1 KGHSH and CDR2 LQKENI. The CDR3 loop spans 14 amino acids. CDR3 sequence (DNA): TGTGCCAGCTCAGCAACAGGATTTCAAGAGACCCAGTACTTC. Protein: CASSATGFQETQYF.

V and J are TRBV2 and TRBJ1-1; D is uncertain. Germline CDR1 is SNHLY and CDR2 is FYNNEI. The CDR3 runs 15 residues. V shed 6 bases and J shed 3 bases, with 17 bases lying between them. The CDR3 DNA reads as TGTGCCAGCAGCGAATACGGGGAAGAGGACACTGAAGCTTTCTTT. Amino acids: CASSEYGEEDTEAFF.